The entry below gives a single T cell receptor (beta chain) sequence along with its context. Source study methods: Amplification of reference gene primers provided the estimated nucleated cell counts. The table came from immunoSEQ multiplex PCR; TCRdb's copy has only in-frame clones and leaves some out. The V and J calls and clone size are taken from that table; D and trimming were inferred from the DNA. This table has more than 130,000 clones, about 88% appearing once. These data are taken from a study of blood T cell repertoires in COVID-19. Across the study: COVID-19 samples, acute and convalescent, were from the United States, Italy and Spain.

V lost 3 bases and J lost 2; bases outside the gene matches: 5. Germline CDR1 is MNHEY and CDR2 is SMNVEV (reference sequence). CDR3 size: 17 residues. This TCR derives from a man aged 50-60 years with active or convalescent COVID-19. This sequence joins TRBV27 and TRBJ2-6, with 9 nucleotides matching TRBD1. Sequenced input: peripheral blood. The CDR3 is CASSLGTGNPGANVLTF. As DNA, the CDR3 is TGTGCCAGCAGTTTGGGGACAGGGAACCCTGGGGCCAACGTCCTGACTTTC.